This T cell receptor (beta chain) was retrieved from a study of molecular identifiers for immune sequencing clone quantification. TCRdb re-called the PCR reads through MiXCR, storing one row per CDR3 protein. This sample has around 470,000 distinct CDR3 sequences, with about a fifth found just once. The sample comprised naive CD8+ T cells from blood, with Jurkat cell RNA spiked in. Subset meaning: FACS-sorted CD8+CD4-CCR7+CD45RA+ naive T cells. This clonotype was sampled from a human donor in good health. Some libraries in this study had Jurkat cell RNA spiked in.

The CDR3 coding sequence is TGCGCCAGCAGCCAAAGGGGACTAGCGGGGGGGCCTAATGACGAGCAGTACTTC. The encoded protein is CASSQRGLAGGPNDEQYF. J is TRBJ2-7 and V is TRBV4-3, with 16 bases lining up with TRBD2. The germline CDR1 and CDR2 sequences are LGHNA and YSLEER. The V gene end was trimmed by 2 bases and the J gene end by 5 bases; junction bases not matched to a gene: 9. This CDR3 contains 18 residues.